This T cell receptor beta chain was sequenced during a study of cytomegalovirus exposure and HLA in healthy donors. Study results and limitations: It was reportedly the case that the classifier diagnosed cytomegalovirus status with high specificity and sensitivity.

This CDR3 is built from 15 residues. After removal of 1 base from V and 8 bases from J, the junction contained 5 bases not matched to a gene. Germline loops: CDR1 SGHAT, CDR2 FQNNGV. Note on this clone: Its antigen is currently unknown.

Profiling relied on immunoSEQ multiplex PCR, and the TCRdb table lists in-frame clones only, not all of them. The sample contains roughly 130,000 clones, approximately 89% of which appear only once. The TCR originated in a young man in good health and CMV-seronegative. Sequenced material: PBMCs. V is TRBV11-2 and J is TRBJ1-6, with TRBD1 matching over 7 bases. The CDR3 here is CASSLGPGGDSPLHF. CDR3 bases: TGTGCCAGCAGCTTAGGACCAGGGGGTGATTCACCCCTCCACTTT.